This T cell receptor (beta chain) was sequenced for a study of STAT5B mutations in CD4+ large granular lymphocyte leukemia. Study overall: Among healthy controls, a particular HLA allele went with more CDR3 'QG' motifs.

This clone was detected only a few times. Its antigen is currently unknown. Findings of the study overall: Top patient clones used TRBV06 genes more often: 8/27 versus 2/35 in controls.

The length of the CDR3 is 12 residues. V lost 0 bases, J lost 7 bases, and 7 bases lay in between. In germline, CDR1 is SGHRS, CDR2 YFSETQ. The table came from immunoSEQ multiplex PCR; TCRdb's copy has only in-frame clones and leaves some out. The data show around 33,000 clones, 69% seen once. The genes are TRBV5-1 and TRBJ1-2; maybe TRBD1 (5 bases). This clonotype was sampled from a human donor in good health. Sequenced input: CD4+ T cells from blood buffy coats. CDR3: CASSLDRSGYTF. DNA of the CDR3: TGCGCCAGCAGCTTGGACAGGTCTGGCTACACCTTC.